This entry concerns a single T cell receptor (beta chain). This specimen belongs to a study of early stage breast cancer tumors. Each sample had two DNA replicates, 0.45 to 0.65 ug blood or roughly 1.4 ug tissue. The method was immunoSEQ multiplex PCR; TCRdb's version includes in-frame clones alone and lacks a portion of them. The sample includes around 41,000 clones, 55% to 75% seen only once; the top ten take more than 5.5%. The germline CDR1 and CDR2 sequences are MNHNY and SVGAGI (reference sequence). The V end was cut by 2 bases, the J end by 6 bases, with 10 bases between. The CDR3 extends over 13 amino acids.

This clonotype was obtained from a person aged 50 to 59 with breast cancer. Material: blood. The V gene is TRBV6-6, the J gene TRBJ1-2; D might be TRBD1 (6 bases). The CDR3 spells CASSYTQGNGYTF. CDR3 bases: TGTGCCAGCAGTTACACCCAGGGGAATGGCTACACCTTC.